This T cell receptor beta chain derives from a study of blood T cell repertoires in COVID-19. About the study: COVID-19 samples from acute and convalescent phases originated in the United States, Italy and Spain. PBMCs, B-cell-depleted T cells, or T cells provided the cDNA or gDNA that made up the material.

Per the original data handling: Estimates of nucleated cell counts were drawn from the amplification of reference gene primers. The table came from immunoSEQ multiplex PCR; TCRdb's copy has only in-frame clones and leaves some out. V and J calls and clone size are copied from that table; D and trimming were computed from the DNA. This repertoire shows about 120,000 clones, 77% found once; its top ten account for roughly 8.6%. Trimming removed 1 base from V and 5 bases from J, with 6 bases in between. The CDR3 runs 12 residues. From germline, CDR1 is LGHDT and CDR2 YNNKEL (reference sequence). The V call is TRBV3-1 (or the pseudogene TRBV3-2), the J call TRBJ2-7; possible D gene TRBD2, 6 bases. This clonotype was sampled from a human donor in a cohort sampled during active COVID-19. Sequences were obtained from peripheral blood. CDR3 protein: CASSQAGDEQYF. The CDR3 DNA is TGTGCCAGCAGCCAAGCGGGGGACGAGCAGTACTTC.